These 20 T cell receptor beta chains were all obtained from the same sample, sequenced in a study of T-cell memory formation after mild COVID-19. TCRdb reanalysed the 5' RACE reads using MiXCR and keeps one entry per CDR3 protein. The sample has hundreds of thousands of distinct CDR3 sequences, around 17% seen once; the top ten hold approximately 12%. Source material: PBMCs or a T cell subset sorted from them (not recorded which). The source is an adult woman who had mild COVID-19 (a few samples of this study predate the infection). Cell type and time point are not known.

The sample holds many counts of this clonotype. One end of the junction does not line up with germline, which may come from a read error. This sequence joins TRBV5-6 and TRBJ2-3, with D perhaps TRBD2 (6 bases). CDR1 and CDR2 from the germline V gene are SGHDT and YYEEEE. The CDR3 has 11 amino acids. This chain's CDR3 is CASSLGGTQYF. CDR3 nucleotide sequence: TGTGCCAGCAGTTTGGGGGGTACGCAGTATTTT.

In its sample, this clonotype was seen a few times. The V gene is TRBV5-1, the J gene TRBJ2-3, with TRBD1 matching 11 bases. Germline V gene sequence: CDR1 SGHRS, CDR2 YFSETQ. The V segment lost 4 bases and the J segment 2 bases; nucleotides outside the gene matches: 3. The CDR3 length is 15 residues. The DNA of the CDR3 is TGCGCCAGCAGCGGGGGACAGGGGGTCACAGATACGCAGTATTTT. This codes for CASSGGQGVTDTQYF.

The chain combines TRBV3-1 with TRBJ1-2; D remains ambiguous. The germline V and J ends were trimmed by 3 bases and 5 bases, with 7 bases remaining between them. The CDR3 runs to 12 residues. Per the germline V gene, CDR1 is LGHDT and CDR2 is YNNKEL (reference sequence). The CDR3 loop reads CASSHRGYGYTF. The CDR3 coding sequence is TGTGCCAGCAGCCATCGGGGTTATGGCTACACCTTC.

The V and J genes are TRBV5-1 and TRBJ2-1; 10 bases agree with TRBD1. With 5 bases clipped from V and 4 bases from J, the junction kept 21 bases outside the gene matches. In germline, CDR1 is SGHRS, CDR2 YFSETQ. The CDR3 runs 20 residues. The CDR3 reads CASSGTGATHGRWPYNEQFF. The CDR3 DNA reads TGCGCCAGCAGTGGGACAGGGGCGACCCATGGTAGGTGGCCTTACAATGAGCAGTTCTTC. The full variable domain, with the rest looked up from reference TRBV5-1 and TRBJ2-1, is KAGVTQTPRYLIKTRGQQVTLSCSPISGHRSVSWYQQTPGQGLQFLFEYFSETQRNKGNFPGRFSGRQFSNSRSEMNVSTLELGDSALYLCASSGTGATHGRWPYNEQFFGPGTRLTVL.

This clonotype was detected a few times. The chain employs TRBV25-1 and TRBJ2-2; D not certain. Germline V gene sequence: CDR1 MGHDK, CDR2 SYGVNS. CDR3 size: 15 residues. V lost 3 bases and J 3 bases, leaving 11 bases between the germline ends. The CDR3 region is CASSEATLYTGELFF. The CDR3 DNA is TGTGCCAGCAGTGAGGCCACCCTGTACACCGGGGAGCTGTTTTTT.

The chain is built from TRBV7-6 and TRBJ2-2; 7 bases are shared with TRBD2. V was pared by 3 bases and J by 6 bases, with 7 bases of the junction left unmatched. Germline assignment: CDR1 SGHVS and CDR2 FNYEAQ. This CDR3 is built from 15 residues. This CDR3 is CASSFGGYLAGELFF. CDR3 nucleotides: TGTGCCAGCAGCTTCGGGGGGTATTTGGCCGGGGAGCTGTTTTTT.

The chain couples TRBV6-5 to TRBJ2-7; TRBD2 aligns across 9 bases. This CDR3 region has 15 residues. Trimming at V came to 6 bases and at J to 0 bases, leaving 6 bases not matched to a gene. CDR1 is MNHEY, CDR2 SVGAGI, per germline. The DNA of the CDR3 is TGTGCCAGCAGGCCGACTAGCGGAAACTCCTACGAGCAGTACTTC. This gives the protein CASRPTSGNSYEQYF.

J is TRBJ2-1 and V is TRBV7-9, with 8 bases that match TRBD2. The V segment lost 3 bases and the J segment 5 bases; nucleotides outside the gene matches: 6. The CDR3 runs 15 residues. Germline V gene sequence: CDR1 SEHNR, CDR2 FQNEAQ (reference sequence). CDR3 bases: TGTGCCAGCAGCTTCATCCTAGCGGGTGACAATGAGCAGTTCTTC. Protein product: CASSFILAGDNEQFF.

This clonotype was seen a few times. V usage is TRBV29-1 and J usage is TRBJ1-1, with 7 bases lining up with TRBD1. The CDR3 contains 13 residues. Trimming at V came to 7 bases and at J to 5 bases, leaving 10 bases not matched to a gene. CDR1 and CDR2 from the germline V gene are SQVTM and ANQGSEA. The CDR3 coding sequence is TGCAGCGCTATGACAGGGCGCGGGACTGAAGCTTTCTTT. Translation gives CSAMTGRGTEAFF.

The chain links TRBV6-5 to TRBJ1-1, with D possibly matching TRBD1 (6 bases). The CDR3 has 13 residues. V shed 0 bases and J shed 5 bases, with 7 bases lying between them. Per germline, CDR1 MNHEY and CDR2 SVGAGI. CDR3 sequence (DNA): TGTGCCAGCAGTTACTCGAGGGGGACTGAAGCTTTCTTT. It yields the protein CASSYSRGTEAFF.

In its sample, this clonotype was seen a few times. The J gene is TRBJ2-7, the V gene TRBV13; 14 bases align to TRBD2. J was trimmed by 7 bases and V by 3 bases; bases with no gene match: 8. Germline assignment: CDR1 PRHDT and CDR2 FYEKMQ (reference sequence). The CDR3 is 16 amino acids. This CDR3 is CASSLVGTSGGGEQYF. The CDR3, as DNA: TGTGCCAGCAGCTTGGTCGGGACTAGCGGGGGCGGGGAGCAGTACTTC.

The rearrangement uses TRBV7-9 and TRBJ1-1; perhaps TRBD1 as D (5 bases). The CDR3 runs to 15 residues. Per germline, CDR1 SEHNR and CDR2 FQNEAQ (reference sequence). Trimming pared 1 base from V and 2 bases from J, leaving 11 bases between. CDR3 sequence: CASSLVLGGNTEAFF. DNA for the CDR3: TGTGCCAGCAGCTTAGTTCTCGGGGGAAACACTGAAGCTTTCTTT.

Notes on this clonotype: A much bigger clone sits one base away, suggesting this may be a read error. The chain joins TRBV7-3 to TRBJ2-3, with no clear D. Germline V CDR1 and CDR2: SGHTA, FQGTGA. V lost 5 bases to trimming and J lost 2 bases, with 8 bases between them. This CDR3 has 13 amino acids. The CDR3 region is CASSPSVTDTQYF. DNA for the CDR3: TGTGCCAGCAGCCCCTCGGTCACAGATACGCAGTATTTT.

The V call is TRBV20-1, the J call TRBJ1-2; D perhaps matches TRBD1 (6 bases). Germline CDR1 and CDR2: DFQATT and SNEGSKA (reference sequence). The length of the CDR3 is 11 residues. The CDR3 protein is CSVTGPDGYTF. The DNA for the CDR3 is TGCAGCGTTACAGGGCCGGACGGCTACACCTTC.

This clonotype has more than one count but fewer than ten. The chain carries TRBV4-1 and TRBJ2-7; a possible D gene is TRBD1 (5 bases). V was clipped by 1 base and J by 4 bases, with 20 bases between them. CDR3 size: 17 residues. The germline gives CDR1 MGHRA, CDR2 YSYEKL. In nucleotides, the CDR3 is TGCGCCAGCAGCCAAGGAGTTTCTGGGGCCTATCGGTACGAGCAGTACTTC. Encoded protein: CASSQGVSGAYRYEQYF.

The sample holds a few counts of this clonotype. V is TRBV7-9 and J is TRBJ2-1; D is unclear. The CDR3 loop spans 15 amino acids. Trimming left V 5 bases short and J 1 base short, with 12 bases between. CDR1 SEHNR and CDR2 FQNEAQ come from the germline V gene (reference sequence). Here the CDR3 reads CASSPGRESYNEQFF. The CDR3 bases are TGTGCCAGCAGCCCCGGTAGGGAATCCTACAATGAGCAGTTCTTC.

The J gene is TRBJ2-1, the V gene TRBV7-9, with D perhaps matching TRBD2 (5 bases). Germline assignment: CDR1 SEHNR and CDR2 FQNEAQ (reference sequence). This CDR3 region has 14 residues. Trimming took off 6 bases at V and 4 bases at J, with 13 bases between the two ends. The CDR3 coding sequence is TGTGCCAGCAGTCCAGCGGCAAGATACAATGAGCAGTTCTTC. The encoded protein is CASSPAARYNEQFF. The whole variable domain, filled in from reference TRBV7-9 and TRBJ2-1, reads DTGVSQNPRHKITKRGQNVTFRCDPISEHNRLYWYRQTLGQGPEFLTYFQNEAQLEKSRLLSDRFSAERPKGSFSTLEIQRTEQGDSAMYLCASSPAARYNEQFFGPGTRLTVL.

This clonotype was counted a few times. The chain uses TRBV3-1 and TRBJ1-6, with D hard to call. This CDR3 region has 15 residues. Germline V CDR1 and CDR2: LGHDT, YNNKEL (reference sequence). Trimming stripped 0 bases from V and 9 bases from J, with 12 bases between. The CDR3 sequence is CASSQDDLESSPLHF. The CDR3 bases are TGTGCCAGCAGCCAAGACGACCTAGAGAGTTCACCCCTCCACTTT.

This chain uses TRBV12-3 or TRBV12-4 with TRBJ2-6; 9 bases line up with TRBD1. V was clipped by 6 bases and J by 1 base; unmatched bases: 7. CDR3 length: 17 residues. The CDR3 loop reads CASRWTGEASGANVLTF. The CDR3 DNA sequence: TGTGCCAGCAGATGGACAGGGGAGGCGTCTGGGGCCAACGTCCTGACTTTC.

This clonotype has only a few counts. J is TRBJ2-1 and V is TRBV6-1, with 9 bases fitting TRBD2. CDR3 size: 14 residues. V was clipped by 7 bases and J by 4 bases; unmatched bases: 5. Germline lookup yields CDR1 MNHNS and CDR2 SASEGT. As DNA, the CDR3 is TGTGCCAGCATATCTAGCGGGGCTTACAATGAGCAGTTCTTC. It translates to CASISSGAYNEQFF.